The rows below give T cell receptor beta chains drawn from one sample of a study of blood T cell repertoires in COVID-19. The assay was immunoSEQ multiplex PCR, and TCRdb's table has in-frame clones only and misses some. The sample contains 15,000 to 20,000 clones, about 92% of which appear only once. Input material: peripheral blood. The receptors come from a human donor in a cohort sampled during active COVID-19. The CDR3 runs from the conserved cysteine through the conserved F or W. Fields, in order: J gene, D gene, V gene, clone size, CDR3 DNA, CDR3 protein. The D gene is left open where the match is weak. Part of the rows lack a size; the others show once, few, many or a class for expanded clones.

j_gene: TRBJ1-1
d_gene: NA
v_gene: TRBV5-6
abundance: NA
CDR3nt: TGTGCCAGCAGCGTCTCAACCTGGACAGTAGTAATGAACACTGAAGCTTTCTTT
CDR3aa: CASSVSTWTVVMNTEAFF

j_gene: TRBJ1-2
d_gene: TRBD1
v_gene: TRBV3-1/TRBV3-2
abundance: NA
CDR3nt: TGTGCCAGCAGCCAAGATAGGGACAGGGATCATCCTCTACATGGCTACACCTTC
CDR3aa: CASSQDRDRDHPLHGYTF

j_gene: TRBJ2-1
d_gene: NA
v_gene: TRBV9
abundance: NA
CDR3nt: TGTGCCAGTTCCCCGGGAGTGAATGAGCAGTTCTTC
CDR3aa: CASSPGVNEQFF

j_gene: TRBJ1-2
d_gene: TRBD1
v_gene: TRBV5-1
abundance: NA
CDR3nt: TGCGCCAGCAGCCGGGACAGAAATCTTGGCTACACCTTC
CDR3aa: CASSRDRNLGYTF

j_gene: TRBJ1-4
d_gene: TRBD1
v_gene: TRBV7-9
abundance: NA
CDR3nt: TGTGCCAGCAGCCCGCAGACAGGGTTCAAAAAACTGTTTTTT
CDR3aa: CASSPQTGFKKLFF

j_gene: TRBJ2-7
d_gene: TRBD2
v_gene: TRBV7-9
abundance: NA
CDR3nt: TGTGCCAGCAGCTCCGCGGGACTAGCGGGAGGCGAGCAGTACTTC
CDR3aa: CASSSAGLAGGEQYF

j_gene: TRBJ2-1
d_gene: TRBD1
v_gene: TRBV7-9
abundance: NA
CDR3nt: TGTGCCAGCAGCTTCGACAGGGTCACGTACAATGAGCAGTTCTTC
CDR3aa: CASSFDRVTYNEQFF

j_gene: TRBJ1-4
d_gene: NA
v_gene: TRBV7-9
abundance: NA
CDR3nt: TGTGCCAGCAGCTACCCGGGCGGAGGGAATGAAAAACTGTTTTTT
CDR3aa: CASSYPGGGNEKLFF

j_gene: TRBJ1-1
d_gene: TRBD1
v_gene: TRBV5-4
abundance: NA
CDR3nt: TGTGCCAGCAGCTTGGACTCCGGGACAGCGAACACTGAAGCTTTCTTT
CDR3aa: CASSLDSGTANTEAFF

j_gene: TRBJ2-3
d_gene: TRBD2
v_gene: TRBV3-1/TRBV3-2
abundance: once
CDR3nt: TGTGCCAGCAGCCTCCGACTAGCGGGAGGGCCAGATACGCAGTATTTT
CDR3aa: CASSLRLAGGPDTQYF

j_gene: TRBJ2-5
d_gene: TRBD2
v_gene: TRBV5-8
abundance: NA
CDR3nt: TGTGCCAGCAGCTATTCCCTAGCGGGGGCAACTCAAGAGACCCAGTACTTC
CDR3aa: CASSYSLAGATQETQYF

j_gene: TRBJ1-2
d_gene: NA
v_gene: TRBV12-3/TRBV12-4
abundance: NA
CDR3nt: TGTGCCAGCAGTCTTAATGGAGGGCAAGGCTACACCTTC
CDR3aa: CASSLNGGQGYTF

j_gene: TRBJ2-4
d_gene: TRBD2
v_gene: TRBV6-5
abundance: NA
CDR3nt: TGTGCCAGCAGTCCAACCGGGACTAATAAAAACATTCAGTACTTC
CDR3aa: CASSPTGTNKNIQYF

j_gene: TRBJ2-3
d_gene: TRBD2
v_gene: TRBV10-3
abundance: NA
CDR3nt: TGTGCCATCCGACGGGAGGGGCTCTCCGATACGCAGTATTTT
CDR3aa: CAIRREGLSDTQYF

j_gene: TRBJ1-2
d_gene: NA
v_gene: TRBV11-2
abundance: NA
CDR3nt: TGTGCCAGCATGTTGGAGGGCTATGGCTACACCTTC
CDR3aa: CASMLEGYGYTF

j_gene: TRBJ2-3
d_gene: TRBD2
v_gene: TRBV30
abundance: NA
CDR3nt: TGTGCCTGGACTAGCGGGAGCGGGAATACGCAGTATTTT
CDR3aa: CAWTSGSGNTQYF

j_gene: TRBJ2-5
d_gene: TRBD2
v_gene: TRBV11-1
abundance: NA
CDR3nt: TGTGCCAGCAGCCCTCCCCCCCGGGGGGGAAAAGAGACCCAGTACTTC
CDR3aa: CASSPPPRGGKETQYF

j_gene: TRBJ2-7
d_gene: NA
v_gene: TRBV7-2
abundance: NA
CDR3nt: TGTGCCAGCAGCTTAATAGTGCGCGACGAGCAGTACTTC
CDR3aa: CASSLIVRDEQYF